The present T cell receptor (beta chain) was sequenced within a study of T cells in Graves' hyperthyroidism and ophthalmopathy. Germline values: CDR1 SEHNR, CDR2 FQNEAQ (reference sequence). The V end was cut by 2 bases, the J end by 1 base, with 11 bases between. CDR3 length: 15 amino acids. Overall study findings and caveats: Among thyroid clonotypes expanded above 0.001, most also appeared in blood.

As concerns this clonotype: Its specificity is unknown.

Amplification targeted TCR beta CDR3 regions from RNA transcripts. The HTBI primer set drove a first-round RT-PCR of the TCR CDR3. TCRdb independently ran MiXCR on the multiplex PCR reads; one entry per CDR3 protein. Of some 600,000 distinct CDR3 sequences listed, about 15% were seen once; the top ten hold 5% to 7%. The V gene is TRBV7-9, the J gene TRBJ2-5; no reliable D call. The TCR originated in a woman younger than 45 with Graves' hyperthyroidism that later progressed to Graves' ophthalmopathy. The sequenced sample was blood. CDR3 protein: CASSLTAGTQETQYF. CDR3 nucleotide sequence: TGTGCCAGCAGCTTAACTGCAGGAACCCAAGAGACCCAGTACTTC.